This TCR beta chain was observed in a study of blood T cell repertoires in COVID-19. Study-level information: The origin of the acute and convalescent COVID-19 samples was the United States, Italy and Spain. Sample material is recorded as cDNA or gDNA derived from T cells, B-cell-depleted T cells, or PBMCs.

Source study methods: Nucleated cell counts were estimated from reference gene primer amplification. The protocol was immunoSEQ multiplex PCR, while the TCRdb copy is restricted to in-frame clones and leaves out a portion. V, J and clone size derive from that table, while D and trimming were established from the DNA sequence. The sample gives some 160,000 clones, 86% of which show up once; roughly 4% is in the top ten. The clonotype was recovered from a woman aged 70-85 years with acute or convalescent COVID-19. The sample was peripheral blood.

CDR3 region: CASSQGGQGRGSPLHF. Written as DNA, the CDR3 is TGCGCCAGCAGCCAAGGGGGACAGGGGAGGGGATCACCCCTCCACTTT. The chain carries TRBV4-3 and TRBJ1-6; 10 bases align to TRBD1. Germline lookup yields CDR1 LGHNA and CDR2 YSLEER. V shed 1 base, J shed 10 bases, and the junction held 7 bases outside the gene matches. CDR3 length equals 16 residues.